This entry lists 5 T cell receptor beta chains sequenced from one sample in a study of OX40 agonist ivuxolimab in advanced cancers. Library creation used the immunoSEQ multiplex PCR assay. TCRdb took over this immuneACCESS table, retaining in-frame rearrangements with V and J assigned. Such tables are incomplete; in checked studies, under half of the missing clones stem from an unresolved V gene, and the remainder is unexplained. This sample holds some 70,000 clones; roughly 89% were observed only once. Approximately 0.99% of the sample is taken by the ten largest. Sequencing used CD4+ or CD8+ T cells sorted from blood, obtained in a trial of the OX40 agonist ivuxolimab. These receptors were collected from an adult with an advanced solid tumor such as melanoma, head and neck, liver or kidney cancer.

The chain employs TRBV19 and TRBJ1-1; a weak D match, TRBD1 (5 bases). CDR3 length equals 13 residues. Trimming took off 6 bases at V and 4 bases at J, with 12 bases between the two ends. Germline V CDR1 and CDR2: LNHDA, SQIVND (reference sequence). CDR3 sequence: CASRGRGGTEAFF. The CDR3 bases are TGTGCCAGTAGAGGAAGGGGTGGCACTGAAGCTTTCTTT.

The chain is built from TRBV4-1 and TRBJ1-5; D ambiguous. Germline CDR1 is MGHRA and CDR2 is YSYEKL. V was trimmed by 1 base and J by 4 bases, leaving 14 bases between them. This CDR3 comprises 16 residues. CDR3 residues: CASSQGGILGNQPQHF. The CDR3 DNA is TGCGCCAGCAGCCAAGGTGGGATTTTAGGAAATCAGCCCCAGCATTTT.

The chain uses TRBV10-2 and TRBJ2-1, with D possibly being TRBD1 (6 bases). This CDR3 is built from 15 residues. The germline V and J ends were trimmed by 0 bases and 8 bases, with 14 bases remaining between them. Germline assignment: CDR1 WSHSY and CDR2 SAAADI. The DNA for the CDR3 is TGCGCCAGCAGTGAGTCTGAGTCCAACAGGGATGAGCAGTTCTTC. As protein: CASSESESNRDEQFF.

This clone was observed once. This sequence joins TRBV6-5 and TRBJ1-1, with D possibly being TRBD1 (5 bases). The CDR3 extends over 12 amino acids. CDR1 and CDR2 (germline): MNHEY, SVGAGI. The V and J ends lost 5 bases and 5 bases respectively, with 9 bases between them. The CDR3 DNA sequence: TGTGCCAGCAGTGAGCAGGGAACTGAAGCTTTCTTT. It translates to CASSEQGTEAFF.

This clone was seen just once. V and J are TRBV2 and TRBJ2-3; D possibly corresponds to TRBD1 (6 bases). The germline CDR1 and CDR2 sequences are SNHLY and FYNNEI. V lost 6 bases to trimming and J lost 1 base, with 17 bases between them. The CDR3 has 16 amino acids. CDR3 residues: CASRSGTPLGTDTQYF. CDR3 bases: TGTGCCAGCAGGTCCGGGACACCTCTTGGCACAGATACGCAGTATTTT.